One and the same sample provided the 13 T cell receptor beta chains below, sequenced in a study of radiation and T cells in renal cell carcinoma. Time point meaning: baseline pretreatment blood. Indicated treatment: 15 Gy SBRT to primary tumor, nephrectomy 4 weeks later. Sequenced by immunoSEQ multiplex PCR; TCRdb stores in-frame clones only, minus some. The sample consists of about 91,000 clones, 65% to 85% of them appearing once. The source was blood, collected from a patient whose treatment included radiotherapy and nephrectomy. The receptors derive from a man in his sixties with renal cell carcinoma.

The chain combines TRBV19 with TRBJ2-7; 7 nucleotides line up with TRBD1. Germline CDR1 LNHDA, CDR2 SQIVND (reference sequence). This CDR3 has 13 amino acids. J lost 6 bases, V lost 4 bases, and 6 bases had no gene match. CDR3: CASSTHNRGEQYF. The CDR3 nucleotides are TGTGCCAGTAGTACCCACAACAGGGGCGAGCAGTACTTC.

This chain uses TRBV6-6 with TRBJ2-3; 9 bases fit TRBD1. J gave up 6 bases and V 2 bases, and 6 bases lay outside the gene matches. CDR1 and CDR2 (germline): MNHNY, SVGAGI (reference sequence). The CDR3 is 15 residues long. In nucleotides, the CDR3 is TGTGCCAGCAGTTACCGGACAGGGGCTAGTGATACGCAGTATTTT. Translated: CASSYRTGASDTQYF.

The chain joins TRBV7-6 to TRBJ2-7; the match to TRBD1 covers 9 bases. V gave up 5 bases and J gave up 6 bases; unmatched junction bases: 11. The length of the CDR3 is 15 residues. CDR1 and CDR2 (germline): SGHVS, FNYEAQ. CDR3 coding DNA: TGTGCCAGCAGCCCGGTGACAGGGGGGGTGGGCGAGCAGTACTTC. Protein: CASSPVTGGVGEQYF. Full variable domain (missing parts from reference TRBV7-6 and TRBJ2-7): GAGVSQSPRYKVTKRGQDVALRCDPISGHVSLYWYRQALGQGPEFLTYFNYEAQQDKSGLPNDRFSAERPEGSISTLTIQRTEQRDSAMYRCASSPVTGGVGEQYFGPGTRLTVT.

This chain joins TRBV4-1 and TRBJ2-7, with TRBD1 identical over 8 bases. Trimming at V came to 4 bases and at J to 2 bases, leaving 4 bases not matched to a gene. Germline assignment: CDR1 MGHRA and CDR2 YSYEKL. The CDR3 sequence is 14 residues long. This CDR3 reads CASSLPTGAYEQYF. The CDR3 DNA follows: TGCGCCAGCAGCCTGCCGACAGGGGCCTACGAGCAGTACTTC.

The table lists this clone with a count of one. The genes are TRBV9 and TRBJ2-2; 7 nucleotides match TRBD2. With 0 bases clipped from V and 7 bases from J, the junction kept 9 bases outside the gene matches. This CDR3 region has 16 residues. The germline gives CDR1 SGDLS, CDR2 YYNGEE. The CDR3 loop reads CASSVDWGRADGELFF. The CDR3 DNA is TGTGCCAGCAGCGTAGATTGGGGGAGGGCCGACGGGGAGCTGTTTTTT.

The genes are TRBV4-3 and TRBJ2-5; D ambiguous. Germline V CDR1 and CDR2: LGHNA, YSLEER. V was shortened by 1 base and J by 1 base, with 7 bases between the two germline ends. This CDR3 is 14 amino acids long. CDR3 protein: CASSQASIQETQYF. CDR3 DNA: TGCGCCAGCAGCCAAGCTTCTATCCAAGAGACCCAGTACTTC.

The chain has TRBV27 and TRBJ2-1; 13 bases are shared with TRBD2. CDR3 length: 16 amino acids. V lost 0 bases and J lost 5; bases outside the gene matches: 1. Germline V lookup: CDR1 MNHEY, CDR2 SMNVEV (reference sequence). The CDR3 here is CASSLSGTSGNNEQFF. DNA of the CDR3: TGTGCCAGCAGTTTATCCGGGACTAGCGGGAACAATGAGCAGTTCTTC.

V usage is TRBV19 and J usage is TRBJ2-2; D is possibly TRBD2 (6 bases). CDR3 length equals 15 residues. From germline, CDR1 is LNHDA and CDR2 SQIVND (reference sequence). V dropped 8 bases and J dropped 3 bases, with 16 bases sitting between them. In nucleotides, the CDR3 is TGTGCCAGTTGGGATCCGGGAGTGTACACCGGGGAGCTGTTTTTT. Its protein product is CASWDPGVYTGELFF. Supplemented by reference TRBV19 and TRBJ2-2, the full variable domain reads DGGITQSPKYLFRKEGQNVTLSCEQNLNHDAMYWYRQDPGQGLRLIYYSQIVNDFQKGDIAEGYSVSREKKESFPLTVTSAQKNPTAFYLCASWDPGVYTGELFFGEGSRLTVL.

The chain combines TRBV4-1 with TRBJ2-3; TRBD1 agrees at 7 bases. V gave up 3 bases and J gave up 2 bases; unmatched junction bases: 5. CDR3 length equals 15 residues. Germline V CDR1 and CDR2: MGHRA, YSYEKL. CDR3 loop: CASSQRTGLTDTQYF. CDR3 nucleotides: TGCGCCAGCAGCCAGCGGACAGGCCTCACAGATACGCAGTATTTT.

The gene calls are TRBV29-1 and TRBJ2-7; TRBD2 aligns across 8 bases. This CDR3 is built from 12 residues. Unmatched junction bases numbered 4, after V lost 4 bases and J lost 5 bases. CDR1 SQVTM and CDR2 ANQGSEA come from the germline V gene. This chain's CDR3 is CSVAASGHEQYF. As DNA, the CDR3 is TGCAGCGTTGCGGCTAGCGGGCACGAGCAGTACTTC.

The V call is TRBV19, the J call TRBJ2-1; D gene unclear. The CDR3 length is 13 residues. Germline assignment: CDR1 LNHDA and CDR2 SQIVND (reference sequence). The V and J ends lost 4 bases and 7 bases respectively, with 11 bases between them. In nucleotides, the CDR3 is TGTGCCAGTAGTAGGGGTTGGCGGAATGAGCAGTTCTTC. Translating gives CASSRGWRNEQFF. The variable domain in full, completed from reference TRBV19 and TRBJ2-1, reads DGGITQSPKYLFRKEGQNVTLSCEQNLNHDAMYWYRQDPGQGLRLIYYSQIVNDFQKGDIAEGYSVSREKKESFPLTVTSAQKNPTAFYLCASSRGWRNEQFFGPGTRLTVL.

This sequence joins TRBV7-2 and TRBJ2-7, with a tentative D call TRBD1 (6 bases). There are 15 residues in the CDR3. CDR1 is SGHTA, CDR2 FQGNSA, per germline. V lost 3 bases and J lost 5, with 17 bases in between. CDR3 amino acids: CASSFEQGKGNEQYF. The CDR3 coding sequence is TGTGCCAGCAGCTTTGAACAGGGTAAGGGCAACGAGCAGTACTTC. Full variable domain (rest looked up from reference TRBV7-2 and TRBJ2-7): GAGVSQSPSNKVTEKGKDVELRCDPISGHTALYWYRQSLGQGLEFLIYFQGNSAPDKSGLPSDRFSAERTGGSVSTLTIQRTQQEDSAVYLCASSFEQGKGNEQYFGPGTRLTVT.

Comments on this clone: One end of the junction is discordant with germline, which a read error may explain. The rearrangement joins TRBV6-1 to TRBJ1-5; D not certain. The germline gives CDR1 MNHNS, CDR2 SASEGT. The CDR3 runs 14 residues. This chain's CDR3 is CASSEGAENQAQHF. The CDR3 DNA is TGTGCCAGCAGTGAAGGGGCAGAGAATCAGGCCCAGCATTTT.